A single sample gave rise to the 6 T cell receptor beta chains below, sequenced in a study of blood T cell repertoires in COVID-19. The method was immunoSEQ multiplex PCR; TCRdb's version includes in-frame clones alone and lacks a portion of them. This sample has approximately 61,000 clones, with under 85% found just once. The specimen sequenced was peripheral blood. The receptors were gathered from a woman in her 70s with acute or convalescent COVID-19.

This sequence joins TRBV10-3 and TRBJ2-3; the match to TRBD1 covers 10 bases. Germline V CDR1 and CDR2: ENHRY, SYGVKD. The CDR3 extends over 14 amino acids. The trim removed 6 bases at V and 6 bases at J, leaving 6 bases unmatched. DNA of the CDR3: TGTGCCATCAGGTCAGACAGGGGGCGTGATACGCAGTATTTT. It translates to CAIRSDRGRDTQYF.

The V call is TRBV6-5, the J call TRBJ1-5; D gene uncertain. Trimming left V 5 bases short and J 0 bases short, with 8 bases between. Germline V gene lookup returns CDR1 MNHEY and CDR2 SVGAGI. CDR3 size: 14 residues. CDR3 sequence (DNA): TGTGCCAGCAGTCGTGCAGATAGCAATCAGCCCCAGCATTTT. Translating it yields CASSRADSNQPQHF.

The V gene is TRBV20-1, the J gene TRBJ1-1, with D uncertain. The germline CDR1 and CDR2 sequences are DFQATT and SNEGSKA (reference sequence). Trimming removed 3 bases from V and 1 base from J, with 6 bases in between. The CDR3 consists of 12 residues. The CDR3 loop is CSASFWNTEAFF. CDR3 nucleotide sequence: TGCAGTGCTAGTTTCTGGAACACTGAAGCTTTCTTT.

The table lists this clone with a count of one. V and J are TRBV5-4 and TRBJ2-7; 8 bases map to TRBD2. This CDR3 region has 14 residues. Trimming removed 2 bases from V and 8 bases from J; junction bases left unmatched: 9. Per the germline V gene, CDR1 is SGHNT and CDR2 is YYREEE (reference sequence). This CDR3 reads CASSFSGGLYQQYF. CDR3 nucleotide sequence: TGTGCCAGCAGCTTCAGCGGGGGCCTATACCAGCAGTACTTC.

This clone was recorded once. V and J are TRBV4-3 and TRBJ2-3; D may be TRBD2 (5 bases). Germline V gives CDR1 LGHNA, CDR2 YSLEER. The V gene lost 0 bases and the J gene lost 4 bases, with 8 bases spanning the gap. CDR3 length: 14 residues. This CDR3 reads CASSQEGVADTQYF. The CDR3 nucleotides are TGCGCCAGCAGCCAAGAGGGAGTGGCAGATACGCAGTATTTT.

This chain links TRBV2 with TRBJ2-5; 9 nucleotides align to TRBD2. The CDR3 totals 15 residues. V lost 2 bases to trimming and J lost 2 bases; unmatched junction nucleotides: 3. The V gene's germline CDR1 is SNHLY and CDR2 FYNNEI. CDR3 in DNA: TGTGCCAGCAGTGAACTAGCGGGGCGGCAAGAGACCCAGTACTTC. Translated: CASSELAGRQETQYF.